This TCR beta chain originates from a study of regulatory T cells in long-lasting Graves disease. Study-wide results and limits: Whereas new patients shared some 990 public clonotypes, persistent patients shared more, at approximately 2,700.

The TCR beta library used iRepertoire HTBI primers with Arm-PCR amplification of CDR3. TCRdb recomputed calls from the multiplex PCR reads with MiXCR, one row per CDR3 protein. The data show some 320,000 distinct CDR3 sequences, with over 15% seen just once and approximately 35% held by the top ten. This clonotype occurred many times. Its antigen is not known. The V and J ends lost 3 bases and 1 base respectively, with 10 bases between them. The CDR3 sequence is 15 residues long. Germline assignment: CDR1 SGHVS and CDR2 FNYEAQ. Documented time point: newly diagnosed GD, antithyroid drugs for less than 3 months. PBMCs provided the RNA from which the TCR library was made.

The source material was peripheral blood mononuclear cells (PBMCs), sampled at new diagnosis, from a patient treated with antithyroid drugs. The V and J genes are TRBV7-6 and TRBJ1-5; D uncertain. This TCR was recovered from a female donor with Graves disease. CDR3 nucleotides: TGTGCCAGCAGCTTTAAGGGTGAAAGCAATCAGCCCCAGCATTTT. Its translation is CASSFKGESNQPQHF. The entire variable domain, with the rest obtained from reference TRBV7-6 and TRBJ1-5, is as follows: GAGVSQSPRYKVTKRGQDVALRCDPISGHVSLYWYRQALGQGPEFLTYFNYEAQQDKSGLPNDRFSAERPEGSISTLTIQRTEQRDSAMYRCASSFKGESNQPQHFGDGTRLSIL.